This T cell receptor beta chain was identified in a study of cytomegalovirus exposure and HLA in healthy donors. Study overall: As an earlier analysis found, 150 million to 200 million T cells yielded about 120 million unique TCR beta sequences.

With 60 Vbeta and 13 Jbeta primers, the PCR was carried out. Here immunoSEQ multiplex PCR was the method, and the copy in TCRdb shows in-frame clones only, minus some. The data show 90,000 to 110,000 clones, with roughly 79% seen just once and about 2% held by the top ten. Between the trimmed V and J ends, which lost 3 bases and 4 bases, there was a span of 14 bases. The CDR3 length is 16 residues. In germline, CDR1 is SGHNT, CDR2 YYREEE (reference sequence). About this clone: Its antigen is not known.

Whole-study results and caveats: In vitro assays verified that three CMV-associated chains recognized CMV antigens specifically.

The sample taken for sequencing was PBMCs. This TCR derives from a woman in her 30s in good health and CMV-seronegative. J is TRBJ2-6 and V is TRBV5-4; D is unresolved. CDR3 DNA sequence: TGTGCCAGCAGCTCCAAGCCCCTTTTGGGGGCCAACGTCCTGACTTTC. It translates to CASSSKPLLGANVLTF.